The 16 T cell receptor beta chains below were found in one sample sequenced in a study of glioma-infiltrating T cells after dendritic cell vaccination. Documented time point: after dendritic cell vaccination, including at tumor progression/relapse. Generated by immunoSEQ multiplex PCR, the TCRdb table keeps only in-frame clones and is missing some. The sample shows more than 55,000 clones, approximately 87% of them seen only once. The sequences come from blood, collected after dendritic cell vaccination. These receptors came from a human donor with glioblastoma.

This chain joins TRBV28 and TRBJ2-7; D may be TRBD2 (6 bases). Germline-derived CDR1 and CDR2 are MDHEN and SYDVKM. V was cut by 2 bases and J by 1 base, with 15 bases left in between. The CDR3 loop spans 16 amino acids. The chain's CDR3 is CASSLITGSGSYEQYF. CDR3 nucleotide sequence: TGTGCCAGCAGTTTAATCACGGGTAGCGGTTCCTACGAGCAGTACTTC.

CDR3 sequence: CASSINRYSYEQYF. The CDR3 DNA reads as TGTGCCAGTAGTATAAACAGGTACTCCTACGAGCAGTACTTC. This chain joins TRBV19 and TRBJ2-7; maybe TRBD1 (5 bases). The CDR3 contains 14 residues. V lost 2 bases and J lost 0, with 8 bases in between. Germline V gene lookup returns CDR1 LNHDA and CDR2 SQIVND (reference sequence).

CDR3 in amino acids: CASSAHGGAYTDTQYF. The CDR3 DNA reads as TGTGCCAGCAGCGCCCACGGGGGGGCTTACACAGATACGCAGTATTTT. The chain recombines TRBV9 with TRBJ2-3, with 8 bases aligning to TRBD2. V shed 3 bases, J shed 2 bases, and the junction held 8 bases outside the gene matches. Per germline, CDR1 SGDLS and CDR2 YYNGEE. The CDR3 loop spans 16 amino acids.

The chain is built from TRBV29-1 and TRBJ2-5, with 8 bases lining up with TRBD1. V shed 7 bases, J shed 1 base, and the junction held 5 bases outside the gene matches. The V gene's germline CDR1 is SQVTM and CDR2 ANQGSEA. CDR3 length equals 13 residues. For the CDR3, the DNA is TGCAGCGCCCTTACAGGGGGCCAAGAGACCCAGTACTTC. This codes for CSALTGGQETQYF.

The rearrangement links TRBV6-6 to TRBJ2-7, with D maybe TRBD1 (6 bases). This CDR3 is built from 14 residues. CDR1 MNHNY and CDR2 SVGAGI come from the germline V gene (reference sequence). V lost 2 bases and J lost 4, with 12 bases in between. CDR3 nucleotides: TGTGCCAGCAGTTACGTCAGGGGAGCGTACGAGCAGTACTTC. It encodes CASSYVRGAYEQYF.

V and J are TRBV6-5 and TRBJ1-1; D possibly corresponds to TRBD1 (5 bases). This CDR3 is built from 16 residues. Per the germline V gene, CDR1 is MNHEY and CDR2 is SVGAGI. Deletions cut 2 bases from V and 6 bases from J, with 19 bases between. The CDR3: CASSYLGGARLAEAFF. CDR3 in DNA: TGTGCCAGCAGTTACCTCGGAGGGGCCCGGCTGGCTGAAGCTTTCTTT.

The chain recombines TRBV11-1 with TRBJ2-3; TRBD2 might be the D (5 bases). With 4 bases removed from V and 2 bases from J, the gap between germline ends came to 13 bases. The CDR3 consists of 15 residues. CDR1 is SGHAT, CDR2 FQDESV, per germline (reference sequence). In DNA, the CDR3 is TGTGCCAGCAGCTACGACCCGAGGGACACAGATACGCAGTATTTT. Its protein is CASSYDPRDTDTQYF.

The chain carries TRBV7-9 and TRBJ2-5, with TRBD2 matching over 11 bases. Germline V gives CDR1 SEHNR, CDR2 FQNEAQ (reference sequence). The J segment lost 1 base and the V segment lost 3 bases, leaving 1 base of the junction unmatched. This CDR3 is built from 15 residues. CDR3 nucleotide sequence: TGTGCCAGCAGCTTCACTAGCGGGGGCCAAGAGACCCAGTACTTC. Its protein is CASSFTSGGQETQYF.

The V call is TRBV6-5, the J call TRBJ2-7; D is unresolved. Germline CDR1 and CDR2: MNHEY and SVGAGI. Trimming pared 5 bases from V and 0 bases from J, leaving 11 bases between. The CDR3 is 14 amino acids. The CDR3 nucleotides read TGTGCCAGCAGTGCAAGCCGTCACTCCTACGAGCAGTACTTC. Protein sequence: CASSASRHSYEQYF.

The rearrangement joins TRBV6-6 to TRBJ1-1; 8 bases line up with TRBD1. V dropped 7 bases and J dropped 4; count of bases not matched to a gene: 11. CDR1 is MNHNY and CDR2 is SVGAGI in the germline V gene (reference sequence). The CDR3 consists of 15 residues. This CDR3 reads CASTIIDRGGTEAFF. The DNA for the CDR3 is TGTGCCAGCACCATAATCGACAGGGGAGGCACTGAAGCTTTCTTT.

V is TRBV4-1 and J is TRBJ2-2; D perhaps matches TRBD1 (5 bases). The CDR3 runs 16 residues. Trimming stripped 6 bases from V and 3 bases from J, with 17 bases between. Germline V gene data show CDR1 as MGHRA and CDR2 as YSYEKL. The CDR3 region is CASRGSQGADTGELFF. CDR3 bases: TGCGCCAGCAGGGGCTCCCAGGGTGCTGACACCGGGGAGCTGTTTTTT.

The chain is built from TRBV19 and TRBJ1-5, with a tentative D call TRBD1 (5 bases). The CDR3 length is 14 residues. V was pared by 3 bases and J by 7 bases, with 13 bases between. Per germline, CDR1 LNHDA and CDR2 SQIVND (reference sequence). The CDR3 protein is CASSILGQAQPQHF. The CDR3 nucleotides are TGTGCCAGTAGTATCCTGGGGCAGGCCCAGCCCCAGCATTTT.

CDR3 residues: CSVEDTAGSRKAFF. Written as DNA, the CDR3 is TGCAGCGTTGAAGATACGGCAGGCTCTCGGAAAGCTTTCTTT. The J gene is TRBJ1-1, the V gene TRBV29-1; D unclear. Trimming stripped 0 bases from V and 9 bases from J, with 17 bases between. Germline CDR1 reads SQVTM; CDR2 reads ANQGSEA. This CDR3 is built from 14 residues.

The chain links TRBV19 to TRBJ2-1; TRBD2 matches at 15 bases. This CDR3 has 19 residues. J was trimmed by 7 bases and V by 5 bases; bases with no gene match: 15. The germline V gene encodes CDR1 LNHDA and CDR2 SQIVND (reference sequence). The CDR3 here is CASSVLWTSGGVSRNEQFF. The DNA of the CDR3 is TGTGCCAGTAGTGTATTATGGACTAGCGGGGGGGTAAGTCGGAATGAGCAGTTCTTC.

V usage is TRBV5-4 and J usage is TRBJ2-2, with 7 bases matching TRBD2. This CDR3 is built from 15 residues. Germline V CDR1 and CDR2: SGHNT, YYREEE (reference sequence). V was clipped by 7 bases and J by 4 bases; unmatched bases: 10. CDR3 in DNA: TGTGCCAGCGGGTCCGGGGGAGGGATCACCGGGGAGCTGTTTTTT. Amino acids: CASGSGGGITGELFF.

This chain connects TRBV19 to TRBJ2-5; possibly TRBD2 for D (6 bases). Germline CDR1 reads LNHDA; CDR2 reads SQIVND (reference sequence). The CDR3 has 15 residues. V was trimmed by 4 bases and J by 5 bases, leaving 17 bases between them. The CDR3 DNA is TGTGCCAGTAGTAGGGGTCTAGCGATGGGGGAGACCCAGTACTTC. Translating gives CASSRGLAMGETQYF.